A single sample is the source of the 25 T cell receptor beta chains below, sequenced in a study of T-cell reconstitution after alpha-beta-depleted transplantation in children (dated by TCRdb to 2015 to 2016). Library construction relied on PCR. Sequencing was carried out with an Illumina HiSeq 2500. TCR libraries were prepared with molecular barcoding, using unique molecular identifiers to normalize TCRbeta repertoire quantification. TCRdb reanalyzed the raw reads on its own, using fastp at Q25 for trimming and MiXCR for clone calling, and kept in-frame beta chains. Rows merge per CDR3 protein into single entries with the most common DNA and genes. This sample gives around 600,000 distinct CDR3 sequences in total; 10% to 13% of them show up just once. The ten largest clones take up about 4% of the sample. The material sequenced was PBMCs from the stem cell graft donor, taken from the stem cell graft. The source is a human donor who donated a stem cell graft to a child with acute myeloid leukemia.

The chain is built from TRBV7-2 and TRBJ2-1, with D perhaps TRBD2 (6 bases). The CDR3 is 17 residues long. The ends were cut back, 5 bases at V and 7 bases at J, with 24 bases in the middle. Germline V lookup: CDR1 SGHTA, CDR2 FQGNSA. This chain's CDR3 is CASSRGTATPPPNEQFF. As DNA, the CDR3 is TGTGCCAGCAGCCGCGGGACTGCGACTCCCCCGCCAAATGAGCAGTTCTTC.

V usage is TRBV20-1 and J usage is TRBJ1-1; TRBD1 agrees at 10 bases. CDR1 and CDR2 (germline): DFQATT, SNEGSKA (reference sequence). This CDR3 has 14 amino acids. V lost 0 bases and J lost 11; bases outside the gene matches: 9. The CDR3 DNA reads as TGCAGTGCTAGAGACCGGGACAGGGGACTCTCCGCTTTCTTT. Translation: CSARDRDRGLSAFF.

This clonotype has just a few counts. The J gene is TRBJ2-2, the V gene TRBV20-1; 12 nucleotides agree with TRBD2. The CDR3 extends over 15 amino acids. The V gene end was trimmed by 2 bases and the J gene end by 6 bases; junction bases not matched to a gene: 4. Germline CDR1 is DFQATT and CDR2 is SNEGSKA (reference sequence). CDR3 amino acids: CSARTLAGGSGELFF. CDR3 DNA sequence: TGCAGTGCTAGAACCCTAGCGGGAGGGTCCGGGGAGCTGTTTTTT.

This chain connects TRBV14 to TRBJ2-4; 12 bases agree with TRBD2. Trimming removed 4 bases from V and 6 bases from J; junction bases left unmatched: 4. The germline V gene has CDR1 SGHDN and CDR2 FVKESK. This CDR3 is 15 amino acids long. The CDR3: CASSRLAGGINIQYF. The CDR3, as DNA: TGTGCCAGCAGCCGGCTAGCGGGAGGGATAAACATTCAGTACTTC.

The J gene is TRBJ2-5, the V gene TRBV12-3 or TRBV12-4; 12 bases map to TRBD1. The ends lost 4 bases at V and 7 bases at J; junction bases unmatched: 7. CDR3 length: 15 residues. CDR3 DNA: TGTGCCAGCAGTTCGGGGACAGGGGGCGCGTTGACCCAGTACTTC. Protein sequence: CASSSGTGGALTQYF.

A few counts support this clonotype. The V gene is TRBV5-1, the J gene TRBJ2-1; 16 nucleotides match TRBD2. The CDR3 is made up of 16 amino acids. Germline trimming cut 6 bases from V and 6 bases from J; bases unmatched to any gene: 6. Per germline, CDR1 SGHRS and CDR2 YFSETQ. This chain's CDR3 is CASIGTSGREGNEQFF. In nucleotides, the CDR3 is TGCGCCAGCATCGGGACTAGCGGGAGGGAAGGCAATGAGCAGTTCTTC.

The V gene is TRBV5-5, the J gene TRBJ2-2; D call uncertain. Germline assignment: CDR1 SGHKS and CDR2 YYEKEE (reference sequence). The CDR3 sequence is 15 residues long. Trimming pared 3 bases from V and 3 bases from J, leaving 12 bases between. This chain's CDR3 is CASSSDPPDTGELFF. The DNA of the CDR3 is TGTGCCAGCAGCTCGGACCCGCCGGACACCGGGGAGCTGTTTTTT.

The genes are TRBV27 and TRBJ2-5; 7 nucleotides agree with TRBD2. Trimming cost V 2 bases and J 4 bases; bases outside gene matches: 4. Germline V gene sequence: CDR1 MNHEY, CDR2 SMNVEV (reference sequence). CDR3 length equals 14 residues. The chain's CDR3 is CASSLGGGLETQYF. CDR3 nucleotides: TGTGCCAGCAGTTTAGGGGGAGGGTTAGAGACCCAGTACTTC.

V gene TRBV28 combines with J gene TRBJ2-4; 12 nucleotides align to TRBD2. Per germline, CDR1 MDHEN and CDR2 SYDVKM. J lost 2 bases, V lost 6 bases, and 2 bases had no gene match. The CDR3 contains 15 residues. For the CDR3, the DNA is TGTGCCAGCAGCGGACTAGCGGGAACCAAAAACATTCAGTACTTC. Translating gives CASSGLAGTKNIQYF.

This clonotype has a handful of counts. V gene TRBV10-3 combines with J gene TRBJ2-3; D unclear. The CDR3 spans 15 residues. V lost 10 bases to trimming and J lost 0 bases, with 17 bases between them. Germline CDR1 and CDR2: ENHRY and SYGVKD. CDR3 bases: TGTGCCACACGTCCCGGCAGCGATAGCACAGATACGCAGTATTTT. It codes for CATRPGSDSTDTQYF.

This clonotype was picked up many times. The CDR3 loop reads CASSYRGLAGSNEQFF. CDR3 bases: TGTGCCAGCAGTTATAGGGGACTAGCGGGTTCAAATGAGCAGTTCTTC. The chain joins TRBV6-5 to TRBJ2-1; 12 bases are a match to TRBD2. The CDR3 has 16 residues. Unmatched junction bases numbered 7, after V lost 3 bases and J lost 7 bases. From germline, CDR1 is MNHEY and CDR2 SVGAGI.

This clonotype was counted ten times or more. The chain recombines TRBV20-1 with TRBJ2-1; 9 bases agree with TRBD2. The length of the CDR3 is 16 residues. Trimming at V came to 1 base and at J to 2 bases, leaving 6 bases not matched to a gene. Per the germline V gene, CDR1 is DFQATT and CDR2 is SNEGSKA (reference sequence). CDR3 sequence reads: CSARGIAGVAYNEQFF. CDR3 coding DNA: TGCAGTGCTAGAGGGATAGCGGGAGTAGCCTACAATGAGCAGTTCTTC.

At least ten counts were recorded for this clonotype. The chain links TRBV20-1 to TRBJ2-7; the match to TRBD2 covers 7 bases. CDR1 is DFQATT, CDR2 SNEGSKA, per germline (reference sequence). V trimming: 4 bases; J trimming: 0 bases; junction bases outside the gene matches: 9. There are 15 residues in the CDR3. The CDR3 coding sequence is TGCAGTGCTACCTTTAGTGGCGGGAGCTCCTACGAGCAGTACTTC. This codes for CSATFSGGSSYEQYF.

This clonotype was observed many times. DNA of the CDR3: TGTGCCAGCTCATCCTCGGACGAGCAGTACTTC. Translation gives CASSSSDEQYF. The rearrangement uses TRBV18 and TRBJ2-7; D ambiguous. Germline-derived CDR1 and CDR2 are KGHSH and LQKENI. The CDR3 runs to 11 residues. V shed 5 bases and J shed 5 bases, with 7 bases lying between them.

In its sample, this clonotype was seen many times. The CDR3 bases are TGTGCCAGCAGCCTCCTAAACAATGAGCAGTTCTTC. As protein: CASSLLNNEQFF. The chain recombines TRBV4-2 with TRBJ2-1; no definite D call. CDR1 and CDR2 from the germline V gene are LGHNA and YNFKEQ. V was cut by 4 bases and J by 5 bases, with 6 bases left in between. The CDR3 is 12 amino acids.

This clonotype was observed many times. V gene TRBV14 combines with J gene TRBJ2-6, with D possibly TRBD1 on 6 matching bases. The V and J ends lost 0 bases and 0 bases respectively, with 12 bases between them. There are 18 residues in the CDR3. Germline-derived CDR1 and CDR2 are SGHDN and FVKESK. The CDR3 region has the DNA TGTGCCAGCAGCCAAGATCTAACAGGGCTCTCTGGGGCCAACGTCCTGACTTTC. This encodes CASSQDLTGLSGANVLTF.

This clonotype was counted only a few times. V usage is TRBV6-5 and J usage is TRBJ2-7; 9 positions agree with TRBD1. There are 14 residues in the CDR3. The V gene's germline CDR1 is MNHEY and CDR2 SVGAGI. The J segment lost 3 bases and the V segment lost 11 bases, leaving 11 bases of the junction unmatched. CDR3 bases: TGTGCCTCCTCGGACAGGGGAAGGGGCTACGAGCAGTACTTC. The encoded protein is CASSDRGRGYEQYF.

The chain recombines TRBV20-1 with TRBJ2-3; D is unclear. The CDR3 has 16 amino acids. Per germline, CDR1 DFQATT and CDR2 SNEGSKA (reference sequence). Trimming took off 3 bases at V and 2 bases at J, with 18 bases between the two ends. Here the CDR3 reads CSARWYPPSNTDTQYF. Here the CDR3 DNA reads TGCAGTGCTAGGTGGTACCCCCCTTCCAACACAGATACGCAGTATTTT.

This clonotype showed up many times. The V call is TRBV7-9, the J call TRBJ1-1, with D possibly matching TRBD1 (6 bases). Germline V gene lookup returns CDR1 SEHNR and CDR2 FQNEAQ (reference sequence). The CDR3 runs 15 residues. V lost 4 bases and J 5 bases, leaving 17 bases between the germline ends. CDR3 protein: CASSSYPGVRTEAFF. CDR3 bases: TGTGCCAGCAGCTCATACCCAGGGGTACGGACTGAAGCTTTCTTT. Using reference TRBV7-9 and TRBJ1-1 for the parts outside the CDR3, the full variable domain is DTGVSQNPRHKITKRGQNVTFRCDPISEHNRLYWYRQTLGQGPEFLTYFQNEAQLEKSRLLSDRFSAERPKGSFSTLEIQRTEQGDSAMYLCASSSYPGVRTEAFFGQGTRLTVV.

This clonotype has a count of ten or more. The V gene is TRBV20-1, the J gene TRBJ1-2; TRBD1 matches 8 bases. The junction had 12 bases not matched to a gene; V was cut back by 5 bases and J by 7 bases. Germline-derived CDR1 and CDR2 are DFQATT and SNEGSKA (reference sequence). The CDR3 totals 14 residues. The CDR3: CSALLDREVSGYTF. In nucleotides, the CDR3 is TGCAGTGCTTTACTGGACAGGGAAGTCTCTGGCTACACCTTC.

V gene TRBV7-9 combines with J gene TRBJ2-6; D call uncertain. CDR1 is SEHNR and CDR2 is FQNEAQ in the germline V gene (reference sequence). Trimming left V 0 bases short and J 0 bases short, with 3 bases between. The CDR3 totals 15 residues. The CDR3 loop reads CASSLAASGANVLTF. The CDR3 DNA reads TGTGCCAGCAGCTTAGCGGCCTCTGGGGCCAACGTCCTGACTTTC.

This chain joins TRBV11-2 and TRBJ2-4; possible D gene TRBD2, 6 bases. V lost 5 bases and J lost 7, with 15 bases in between. Germline CDR1 reads SGHAT; CDR2 reads FQNNGV. CDR3 length equals 14 residues. In nucleotides, the CDR3 is TGTGCCAGCAGCCCCACTACTAGCCGGAACATTCAGTACTTC. It translates to CASSPTTSRNIQYF.

The sample holds many counts of this clonotype. The chain links TRBV7-2 to TRBJ1-1; no definite D call. V lost 5 bases and J 3 bases, leaving 10 bases between the germline ends. Germline V gene data show CDR1 as SGHTA and CDR2 as FQGNSA. CDR3 length: 13 amino acids. CDR3 region: CASSPLRDTEAFF. CDR3 bases: TGTGCCAGCAGCCCTCTCAGAGACACTGAAGCTTTCTTT.

The chain links TRBV27 to TRBJ2-1; D is perhaps TRBD1 or TRBD2 (5 bases each). V dropped 7 bases and J dropped 4 bases, with 14 bases sitting between them. There are 14 residues in the CDR3. The germline V gene encodes CDR1 MNHEY and CDR2 SMNVEV (reference sequence). CDR3 residues: CASMRIEGYNEQFF. The CDR3 coding sequence is TGTGCCAGCATGAGGATAGAGGGGTACAATGAGCAGTTCTTC.

The J gene is TRBJ2-5, the V gene TRBV5-4, with 12 bases that match TRBD2. In germline, CDR1 is SGHNT, CDR2 YYREEE (reference sequence). The CDR3 loop spans 19 amino acids. Trimming took 1 base from V and 2 from J; bases not matched to a gene: 12. The CDR3 coding sequence is TGTGCCAGCAGCTTGACTAGCGGGAGGTTATTCGGGAATCAAGAGACCCAGTACTTC. Translated: CASSLTSGRLFGNQETQYF.